The source of this TCR beta chain is a study of early T cells in non-severe SARS-CoV-2 infection. Many counts were recorded for this clonotype. The TCR library protocol was used to attach unique molecular identifiers. These identifiers were attached to individual cDNA molecules. TCRdb recomputed calls from the 5' RACE reads with MiXCR, one row per CDR3 protein. This sample carries 50,000 to 80,000 distinct CDR3 sequences, less than 5% of them seen once, and the ten largest clones take 4.9%. Germline CDR1 reads KGHDR; CDR2 reads SFDVKD. This CDR3 is built from 16 residues. The V end lost 1 base, the J end lost 0 bases, and 6 bases lay between the germline ends.

The TCR sequence derives from an adult who was a healthcare worker with PCR-confirmed SARS-CoV-2 infection or an uninfected control (not recorded which). V usage is TRBV24-1 and J usage is TRBJ1-6; D unresolved. Sequenced: whole blood. In DNA form, the CDR3 reads TGTGCCACCAGTGATTTAGGGAGCTCCTATAATTCACCCCTCCACTTT. Protein sequence: CATSDLGSSYNSPLHF.